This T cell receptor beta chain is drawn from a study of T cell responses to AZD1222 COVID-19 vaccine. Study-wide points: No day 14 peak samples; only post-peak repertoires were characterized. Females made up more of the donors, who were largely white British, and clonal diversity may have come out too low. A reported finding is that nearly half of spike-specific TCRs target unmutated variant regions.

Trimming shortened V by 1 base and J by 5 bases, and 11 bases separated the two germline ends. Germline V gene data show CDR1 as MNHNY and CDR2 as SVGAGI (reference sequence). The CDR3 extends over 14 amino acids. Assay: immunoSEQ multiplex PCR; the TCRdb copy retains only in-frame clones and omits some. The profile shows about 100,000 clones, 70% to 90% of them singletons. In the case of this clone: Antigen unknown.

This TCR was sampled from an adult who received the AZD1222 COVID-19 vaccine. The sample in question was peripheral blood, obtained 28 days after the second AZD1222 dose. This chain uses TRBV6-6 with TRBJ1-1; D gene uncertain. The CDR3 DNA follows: TGTGCCAGCAGTTACTATGCGGGGAATACTGAAGCTTTCTTT. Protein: CASSYYAGNTEAFF.